This record covers a single T cell receptor (beta chain). The germline V and J ends were trimmed by 7 bases and 0 bases, with 10 bases remaining between them. This CDR3 has 13 amino acids. Repertoires were generated with immunoSEQ multiplex PCR, while TCRdb's copy carries only in-frame clones and drops some. The table shows approximately 220,000 clones, with approximately 84% occurring only once. The data derive from a study of blood T cell repertoires in COVID-19. This sequence was found in a woman in her sixties or seventies with acute or convalescent COVID-19. The rearrangement links TRBV12-3 or TRBV12-4 to TRBJ2-7, with a weak D call TRBD2 (6 bases). The sequencing sample was made of peripheral blood. CDR3 sequence reads: CASMRRGSYEQYF. CDR3 coding DNA: TGTGCCAGCATGCGGAGGGGCTCCTACGAGCAGTACTTC.